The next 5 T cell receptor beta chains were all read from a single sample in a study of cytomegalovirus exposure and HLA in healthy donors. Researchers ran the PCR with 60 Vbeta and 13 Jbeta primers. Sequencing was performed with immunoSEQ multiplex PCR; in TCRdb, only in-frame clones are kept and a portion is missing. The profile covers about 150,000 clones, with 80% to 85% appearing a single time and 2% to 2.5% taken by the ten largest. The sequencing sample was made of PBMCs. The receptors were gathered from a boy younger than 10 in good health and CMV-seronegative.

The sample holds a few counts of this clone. For the CDR3, the DNA is TGTGCCAGCAGCGTCGATAAAGCTGGACAGGAGGAAAACACTGAAGCTTTCTTT. Its protein is CASSVDKAGQEENTEAFF. V is TRBV9 and J is TRBJ1-1, with 7 bases identical to TRBD1. Germline trimming cut 2 bases from V and 2 bases from J; bases unmatched to any gene: 15. This CDR3 is 18 amino acids long. The germline V gene has CDR1 SGDLS and CDR2 YYNGEE. The whole variable domain, filled in from reference TRBV9 and TRBJ1-1, reads DSGVTQTPKHLITATGQRVTLRCSPRSGDLSVYWYQQSLDQGLQFLIQYYNGEERAKGNILERFSAQQFPDLHSELNLSSLELGDSALYFCASSVDKAGQEENTEAFFGQGTRLTVV.

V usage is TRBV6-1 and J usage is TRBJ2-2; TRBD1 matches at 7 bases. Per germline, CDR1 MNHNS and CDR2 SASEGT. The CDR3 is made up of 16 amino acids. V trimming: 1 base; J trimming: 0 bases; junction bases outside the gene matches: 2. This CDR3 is CASSEGTGSNTGELFF. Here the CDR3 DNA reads TGTGCCAGCAGTGAAGGGACAGGCTCGAACACCGGGGAGCTGTTTTTT.

The chain's CDR3 is CASTTGNDSPLHF. DNA of the CDR3: TGTGCCAGCACCACAGGGAACGATTCACCCCTCCACTTT. The chain recombines TRBV2 with TRBJ1-6; TRBD1 might be the D (6 bases). Trimming took 7 bases from V and 8 from J, leaving 12 bases between them. There are 13 residues in the CDR3. Germline assignment: CDR1 SNHLY and CDR2 FYNNEI.

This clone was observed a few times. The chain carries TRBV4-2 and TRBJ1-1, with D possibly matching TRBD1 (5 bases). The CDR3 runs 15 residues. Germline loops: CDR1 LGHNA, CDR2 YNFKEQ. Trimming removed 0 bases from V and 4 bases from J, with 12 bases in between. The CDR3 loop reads CASSQDFGGSTEAFF. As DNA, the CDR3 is TGTGCCAGCAGCCAAGATTTCGGGGGGAGCACTGAAGCTTTCTTT.

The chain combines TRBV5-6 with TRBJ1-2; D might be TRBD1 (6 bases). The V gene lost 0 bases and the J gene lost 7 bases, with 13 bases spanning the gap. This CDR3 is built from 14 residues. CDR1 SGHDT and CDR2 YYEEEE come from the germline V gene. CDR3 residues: CASSLEGRGAGYTF. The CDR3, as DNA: TGTGCCAGCAGCTTGGAAGGCAGGGGAGCTGGCTACACCTTC.